A single sample is the source of the 6 T cell receptor beta chains below, sequenced in a study of cytomegalovirus exposure and HLA in healthy donors. Primers for the PCR totalled 60 Vbeta and 13 Jbeta. Measured with immunoSEQ multiplex PCR; TCRdb has only the in-frame clones, and not every one. This sample has roughly 150,000 clones, with approximately 85% found just once. Sequenced input: PBMCs. Receptors originate from a young man in good health and CMV-seropositive.

The rearrangement links TRBV5-8 to TRBJ2-7; D not resolved. Germline CDR1 SGHTS, CDR2 YDEGEE. The CDR3 is made up of 15 amino acids. The ends were cut back, 1 base at V and 3 bases at J, with 14 bases in the middle. Here the CDR3 reads CASSLRPRRGYEQYF. DNA for the CDR3: TGTGCCAGCAGCTTGCGTCCACGCCGAGGCTACGAGCAGTACTTC.

The chain links TRBV5-1 to TRBJ2-2; 8 positions agree with TRBD1. This CDR3 spans 15 amino acids. Germline CDR1 reads SGHRS; CDR2 reads YFSETQ. The V gene end was trimmed by 3 bases and the J gene end by 4 bases; junction bases not matched to a gene: 5. The CDR3 loop reads CASSSRTGTTGELFF. The CDR3, as DNA: TGCGCCAGCAGCTCCCGGACAGGGACCACCGGGGAGCTGTTTTTT.

The chain uses TRBV5-1 and TRBJ2-3, with 7 bases aligning to TRBD1. CDR3 length equals 16 residues. V lost 4 bases, J lost 0 bases, and 8 bases stayed unmatched. Germline V lookup: CDR1 SGHRS, CDR2 YFSETQ. The chain's CDR3 is CASSATTGTSTDTQYF. CDR3 DNA: TGCGCCAGCAGCGCCACGACAGGGACCAGCACAGATACGCAGTATTTT.

This chain links TRBV7-9 with TRBJ2-1; 13 bases are a match to TRBD2. In germline, CDR1 is SEHNR, CDR2 FQNEAQ (reference sequence). The trim removed 5 bases at V and 15 bases at J, leaving 4 bases unmatched. The CDR3 has 12 residues. CDR3 residues: CASSGTSGVGFF. CDR3 coding DNA: TGTGCCAGCAGCGGGACTAGCGGGGTCGGGTTCTTC.

This clone came up once. This chain connects TRBV7-8 to TRBJ1-3, with a weak D call TRBD1 (5 bases). V lost 4 bases, J lost 0 bases, and 7 bases lay in between. This CDR3 spans 14 amino acids. Germline lookup yields CDR1 SGHVS and CDR2 FQNEAQ. DNA of the CDR3: TGTGCCAGCAGCTCAGACAGCTCTGGAAACACCATATATTTT. Translation: CASSSDSSGNTIYF. The full variable domain, completed using reference TRBV7-8 and TRBJ1-3, is GAGVSQSPRYKVAKRGQDVALRCDPISGHVSLFWYQQALGQGPEFLTYFQNEAQLDKSGLPSDRFFAERPEGSVSTLKIQRTQQEDSAVYLCASSSDSSGNTIYFGEGSWLTVV.

The chain combines TRBV4-3 with TRBJ2-2; D remains ambiguous. V lost 1 base and J 5 bases, leaving 8 bases between the germline ends. This CDR3 is 14 amino acids long. Germline CDR1 LGHNA, CDR2 YSLEER. The chain's CDR3 is CASSQGLTTGELFF. CDR3 in DNA: TGCGCCAGCAGCCAAGGACTGACTACCGGGGAGCTGTTTTTT.